The T cell receptor beta chain under discussion was sequenced for a study of T cell clonality in common variable immunodeficiency. The study, taken as a whole, reports: Fewer deletions and N-nucleotide insertions were reportedly seen in common variable immunodeficiency TCR beta sequences.

This clone was found many times. As yet, its antigen is unknown. The read finishes 3 residues shy of the CDR3 end, and the germline J gene is used to complete it. The ends lost 1 base at V and 5 bases at J; junction bases unmatched: 7. The CDR3 runs 15 residues. CDR1 MGHRA and CDR2 YSYEKL come from the germline V gene. Sequencing used immunoSEQ multiplex PCR; TCRdb keeps in-frame clones, though not all of them. Captured here are over 5,500 clones, none seen once; the top ten comprise 20% to 25%. Most patients and controls had Caucasian heritage. CVID subjects were neither ill nor on immunomodulatory or immunosuppressive medication at sampling.

This TCR was recovered from a human donor with common variable immunodeficiency. The rearrangement links TRBV4-1 to TRBJ1-1; 7 nucleotides line up with TRBD1. Input material: peripheral blood mononuclear cells. The chain's CDR3 is CASSQADRVGTEAFF. CDR3 bases read: TGCGCCAGCAGCCAAGCAGACAGGGTAGGGACTGAA.